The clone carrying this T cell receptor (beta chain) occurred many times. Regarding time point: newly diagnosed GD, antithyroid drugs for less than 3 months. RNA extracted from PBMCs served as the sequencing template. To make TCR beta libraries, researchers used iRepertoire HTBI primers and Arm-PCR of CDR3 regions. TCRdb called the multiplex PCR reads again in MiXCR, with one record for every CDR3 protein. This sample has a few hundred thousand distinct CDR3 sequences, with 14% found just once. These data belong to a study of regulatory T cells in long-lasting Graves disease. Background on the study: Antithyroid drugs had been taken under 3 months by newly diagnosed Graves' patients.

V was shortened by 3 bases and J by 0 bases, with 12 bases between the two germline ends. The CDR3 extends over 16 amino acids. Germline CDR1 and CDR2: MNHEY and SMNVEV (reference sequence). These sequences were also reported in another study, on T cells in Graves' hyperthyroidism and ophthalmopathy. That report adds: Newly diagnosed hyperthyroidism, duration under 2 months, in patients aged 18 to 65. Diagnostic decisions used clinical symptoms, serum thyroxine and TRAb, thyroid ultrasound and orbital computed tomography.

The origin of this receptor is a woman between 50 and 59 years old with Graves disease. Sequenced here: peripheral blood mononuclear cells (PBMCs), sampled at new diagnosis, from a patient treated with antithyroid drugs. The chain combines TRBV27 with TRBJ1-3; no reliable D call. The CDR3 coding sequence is TGTGCCAGCAGTTTCTCCCCTTTAGACTCTGGAAACACCATATATTTT. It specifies CASSFSPLDSGNTIYF.